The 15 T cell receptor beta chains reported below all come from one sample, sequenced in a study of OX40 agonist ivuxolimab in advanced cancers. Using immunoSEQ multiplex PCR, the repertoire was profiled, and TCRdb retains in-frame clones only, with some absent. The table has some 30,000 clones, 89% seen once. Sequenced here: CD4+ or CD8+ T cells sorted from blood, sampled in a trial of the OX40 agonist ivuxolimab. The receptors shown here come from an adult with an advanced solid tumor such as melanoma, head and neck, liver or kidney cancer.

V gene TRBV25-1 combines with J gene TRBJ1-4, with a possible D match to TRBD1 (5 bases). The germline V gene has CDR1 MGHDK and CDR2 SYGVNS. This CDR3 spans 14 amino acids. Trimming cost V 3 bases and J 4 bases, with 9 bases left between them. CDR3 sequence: CASSEGGFNEKLFF. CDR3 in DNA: TGTGCCAGCAGTGAGGGGGGGTTTAATGAAAAACTGTTTTTT.

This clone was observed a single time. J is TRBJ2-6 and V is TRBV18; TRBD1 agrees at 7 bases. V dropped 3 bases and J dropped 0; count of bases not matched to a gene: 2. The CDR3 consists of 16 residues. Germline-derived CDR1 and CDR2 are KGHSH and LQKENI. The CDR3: CASSPDRLSGANVLTF. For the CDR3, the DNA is TGTGCCAGCTCACCGGACAGGCTCTCTGGGGCCAACGTCCTGACTTTC.

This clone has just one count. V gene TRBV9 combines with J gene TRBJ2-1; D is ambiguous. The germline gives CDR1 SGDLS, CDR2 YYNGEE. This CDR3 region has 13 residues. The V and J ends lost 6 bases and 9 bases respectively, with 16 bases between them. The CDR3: CASNRKADGEQFF. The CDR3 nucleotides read TGTGCCAGCAATCGCAAGGCGGACGGTGAGCAGTTCTTC.

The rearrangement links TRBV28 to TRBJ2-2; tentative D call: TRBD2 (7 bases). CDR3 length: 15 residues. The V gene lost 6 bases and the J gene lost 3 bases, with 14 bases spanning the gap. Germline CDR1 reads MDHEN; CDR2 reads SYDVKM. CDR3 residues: CASSFGGGYTGELFF. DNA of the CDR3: TGTGCCAGCAGCTTTGGGGGGGGCTACACCGGGGAGCTGTTTTTT.

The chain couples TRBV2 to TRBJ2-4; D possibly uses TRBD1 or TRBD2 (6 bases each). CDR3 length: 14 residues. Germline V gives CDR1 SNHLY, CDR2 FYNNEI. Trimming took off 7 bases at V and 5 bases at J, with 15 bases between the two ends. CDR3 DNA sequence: TGTGCCAGCAAAGGGGGGTCCTTGGAAAACATTCAGTACTTC. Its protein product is CASKGGSLENIQYF.

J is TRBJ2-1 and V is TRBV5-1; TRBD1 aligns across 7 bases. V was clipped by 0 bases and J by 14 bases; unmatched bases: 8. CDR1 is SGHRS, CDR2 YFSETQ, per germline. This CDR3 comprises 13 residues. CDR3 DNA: TGCGCCAGCAGCTTGGAGATTGGAGACAGGGAGTTCTTC. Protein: CASSLEIGDREFF.

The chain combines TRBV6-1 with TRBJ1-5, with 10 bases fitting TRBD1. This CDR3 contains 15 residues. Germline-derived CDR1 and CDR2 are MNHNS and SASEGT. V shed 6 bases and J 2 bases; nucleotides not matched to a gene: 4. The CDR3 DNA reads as TGTGCCAGCAGAGCTGGGACAGGGGGCAATCAGCCCCAGCATTTT. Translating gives CASRAGTGGNQPQHF.

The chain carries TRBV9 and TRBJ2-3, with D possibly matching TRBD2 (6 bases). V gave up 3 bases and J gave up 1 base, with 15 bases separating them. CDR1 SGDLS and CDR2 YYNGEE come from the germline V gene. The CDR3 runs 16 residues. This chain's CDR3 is CASSAQRASGTDTQYF. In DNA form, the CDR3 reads TGTGCCAGCAGCGCTCAAAGGGCTAGCGGCACAGATACGCAGTATTTT.

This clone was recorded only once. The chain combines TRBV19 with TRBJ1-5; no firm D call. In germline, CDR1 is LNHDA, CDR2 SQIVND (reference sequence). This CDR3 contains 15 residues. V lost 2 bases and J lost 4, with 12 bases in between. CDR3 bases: TGTGCCAGTAGTATAACCCTGGCCCAAAATCAGCCCCAGCATTTT. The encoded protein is CASSITLAQNQPQHF.

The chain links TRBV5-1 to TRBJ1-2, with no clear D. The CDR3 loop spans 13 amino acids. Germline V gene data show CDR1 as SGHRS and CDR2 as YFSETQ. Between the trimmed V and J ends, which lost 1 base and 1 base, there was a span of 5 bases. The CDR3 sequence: CASSLSGNYGYTF. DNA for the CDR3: TGCGCCAGCAGCTTGAGCGGTAACTATGGCTACACCTTC. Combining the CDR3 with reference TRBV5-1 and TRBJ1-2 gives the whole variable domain KAGVTQTPRYLIKTRGQQVTLSCSPISGHRSVSWYQQTPGQGLQFLFEYFSETQRNKGNFPGRFSGRQFSNSRSEMNVSTLELGDSALYLCASSLSGNYGYTFGSGTRLTVV.

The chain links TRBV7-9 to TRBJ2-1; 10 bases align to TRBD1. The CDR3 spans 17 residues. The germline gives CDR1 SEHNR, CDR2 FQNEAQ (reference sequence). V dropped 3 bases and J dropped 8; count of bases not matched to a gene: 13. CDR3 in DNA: TGTGCCAGCAGCTTGGGACAGGGGAAGGATTGGGAGGATGAGCAGTTCTTC. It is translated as CASSLGQGKDWEDEQFF.

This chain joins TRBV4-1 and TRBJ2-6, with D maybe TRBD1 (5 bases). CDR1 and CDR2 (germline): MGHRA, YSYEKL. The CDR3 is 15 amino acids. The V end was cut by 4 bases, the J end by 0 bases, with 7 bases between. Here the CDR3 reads CASSRQLSGANVLTF. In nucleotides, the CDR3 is TGCGCCAGCAGCCGACAGCTCTCTGGGGCCAACGTCCTGACTTTC.

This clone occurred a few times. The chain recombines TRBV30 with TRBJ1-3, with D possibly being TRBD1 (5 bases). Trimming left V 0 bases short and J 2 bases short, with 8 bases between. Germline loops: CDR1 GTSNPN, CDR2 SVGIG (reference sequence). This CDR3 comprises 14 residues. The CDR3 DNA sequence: TGTGCCTGGAGTGTAGGGGCAACTGGAAACACCATATATTTT. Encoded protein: CAWSVGATGNTIYF.

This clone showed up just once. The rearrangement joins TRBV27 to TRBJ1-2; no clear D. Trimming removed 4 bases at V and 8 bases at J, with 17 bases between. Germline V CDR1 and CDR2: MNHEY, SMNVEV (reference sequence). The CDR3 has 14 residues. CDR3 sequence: CASSSGFGVRGYTF. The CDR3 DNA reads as TGTGCCAGCAGTTCCGGGTTCGGAGTTAGGGGCTACACCTTC.

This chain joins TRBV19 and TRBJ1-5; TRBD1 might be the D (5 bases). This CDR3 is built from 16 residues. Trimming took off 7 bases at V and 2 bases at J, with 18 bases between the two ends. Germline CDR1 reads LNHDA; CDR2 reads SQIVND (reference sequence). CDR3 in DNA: TGTGCCAGTACCCCAGGCAGGGTTGGGGGCAATCAGCCCCAGCATTTT. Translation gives CASTPGRVGGNQPQHF.